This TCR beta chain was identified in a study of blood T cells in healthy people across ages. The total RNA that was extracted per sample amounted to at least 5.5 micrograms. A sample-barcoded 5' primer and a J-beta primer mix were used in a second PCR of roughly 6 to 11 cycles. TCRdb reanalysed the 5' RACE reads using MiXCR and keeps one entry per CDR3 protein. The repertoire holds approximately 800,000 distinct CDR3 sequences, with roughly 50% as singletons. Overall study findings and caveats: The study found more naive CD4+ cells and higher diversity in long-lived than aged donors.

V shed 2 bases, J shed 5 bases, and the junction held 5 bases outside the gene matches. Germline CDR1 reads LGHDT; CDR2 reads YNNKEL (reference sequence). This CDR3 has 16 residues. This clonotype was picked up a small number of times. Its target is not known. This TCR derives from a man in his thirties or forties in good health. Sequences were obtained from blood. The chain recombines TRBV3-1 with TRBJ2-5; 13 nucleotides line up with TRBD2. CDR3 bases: TGTGCCAGCAGCCAAATGGGACTAGCGGGGTGGGAGACCCAGTACTTC. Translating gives CASSQMGLAGWETQYF.